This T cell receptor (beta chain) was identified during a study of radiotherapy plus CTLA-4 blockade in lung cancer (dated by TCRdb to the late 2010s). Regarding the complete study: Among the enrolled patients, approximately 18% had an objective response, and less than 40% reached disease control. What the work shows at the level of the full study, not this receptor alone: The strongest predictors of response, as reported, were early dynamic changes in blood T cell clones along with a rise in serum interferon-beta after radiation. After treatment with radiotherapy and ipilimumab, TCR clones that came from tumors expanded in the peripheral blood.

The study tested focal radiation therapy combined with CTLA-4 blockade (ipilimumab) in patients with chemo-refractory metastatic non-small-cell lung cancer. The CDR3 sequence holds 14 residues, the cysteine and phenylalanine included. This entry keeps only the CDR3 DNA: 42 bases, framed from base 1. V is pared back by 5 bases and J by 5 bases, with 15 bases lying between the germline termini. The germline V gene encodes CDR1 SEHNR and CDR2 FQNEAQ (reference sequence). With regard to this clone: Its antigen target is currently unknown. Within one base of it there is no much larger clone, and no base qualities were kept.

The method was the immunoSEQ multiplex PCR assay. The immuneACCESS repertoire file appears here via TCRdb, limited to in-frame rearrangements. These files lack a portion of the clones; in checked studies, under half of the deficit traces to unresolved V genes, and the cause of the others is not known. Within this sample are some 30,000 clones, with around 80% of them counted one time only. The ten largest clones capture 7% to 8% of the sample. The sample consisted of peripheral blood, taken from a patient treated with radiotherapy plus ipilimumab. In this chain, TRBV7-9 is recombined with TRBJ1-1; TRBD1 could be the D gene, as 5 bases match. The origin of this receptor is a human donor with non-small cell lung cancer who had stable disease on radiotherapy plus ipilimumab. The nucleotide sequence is TGTGCCAGCAGCGGAGGGACCTCAGGGACTGAAGCTTTCTTT. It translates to CASSGGTSGTEAFF.